This is a list of T cell receptor beta chains from one sample in a study of T cell responses to AZD1222 COVID-19 vaccine. This table comes from immunoSEQ multiplex PCR, and its TCRdb copy is limited to in-frame clones, with some not included. The table records approximately 220,000 clones, 85% to 95% of them present only once. Sequences were derived from peripheral blood, sampled on day 0 of MenACWY control vaccination. The receptors here all came from an adult in good health. CDR3s include the opening cysteine and the closing phenylalanine or tryptophan. A D gene is named only where the DNA matches it firmly. Clone size is stated in some rows and not others, as once, few, many or a class when expanded.

V: TRBV7-9
J: TRBJ1-1
D: TRBD1
size: NA
length: 14
CDR3: CASSLQGQDTEAFF
DNA: TGTGCCAGCAGCTTACAGGGACAGGACACTGAAGCTTTCTTT

V: TRBV6-5
J: TRBJ2-1
D: NA
size: NA
length: 11
CDR3: CASSLVNEQFF
DNA: TGTGCCAGCAGCCTGGTCAATGAGCAGTTCTTC

V: TRBV19
J: TRBJ2-2
D: TRBD1
size: once
length: 15
CDR3: CASRNRGTNTGELFF
DNA: TGTGCCAGTAGGAACAGGGGGACGAACACCGGGGAGCTGTTTTTT

V: TRBV5-6
J: TRBJ1-2
D: NA
size: NA
length: 12
CDR3: CASSFQGFGYTF
DNA: TGTGCCAGCAGCTTTCAGGGGTTTGGCTACACCTTC

V: TRBV19
J: TRBJ1-5
D: TRBD1
size: once
length: 16
CDR3: CASSIGGQFGDQPQHF
DNA: TGTGCCAGTAGTATAGGGGGACAGTTCGGCGATCAGCCCCAGCATTTT

V: TRBV21-1
J: TRBJ2-2
D: NA
size: NA
length: 15
CDR3: CASSKGAGDSGELFF
DNA: TGTGCCAGCAGCAAAGGGGCGGGGGATAGCGGGGAGCTGTTTTTT

V: TRBV7-3
J: TRBJ2-2
D: NA
size: NA
length: 17
CDR3: CASSLWVPIANTGELFF
DNA: TGTGCCAGCAGCTTATGGGTCCCCATAGCGAACACCGGGGAGCTGTTTTTT

V: TRBV7-9
J: TRBJ2-5
D: NA
size: NA
length: 13
CDR3: CASSYHNQETQYF
DNA: TGTGCCAGCAGCTACCATAACCAAGAGACCCAGTACTTC

V: TRBV19
J: TRBJ1-2
D: TRBD1
size: NA
length: 17
CDR3: CASSGTGTGKRWHGYTF
DNA: TGTGCCAGTAGTGGCACCGGGACAGGGAAGCGATGGCATGGCTACACCTTC

V: TRBV19
J: TRBJ2-7
D: NA
size: once
length: 14
CDR3: CASSILGGSYEQYF
DNA: TGTGCCAGTAGTATACTCGGCGGATCCTACGAGCAGTACTTC

V: TRBV6-1
J: TRBJ1-1
D: NA
size: NA
length: 17
CDR3: CASSEALRALSRGEAFF
DNA: TGTGCCAGCAGTGAAGCGCTCAGGGCGCTTTCGCGAGGTGAAGCTTTCTTT

V: TRBV5-1
J: TRBJ1-4
D: NA
size: once
length: 17
CDR3: CASSLTVTVRQGEKLFF
DNA: TGCGCCAGCAGCCTGACAGTGACTGTACGCCAGGGCGAAAAACTGTTTTTT

V: TRBV5-1
J: TRBJ2-3
D: TRBD2
size: NA
length: 15
CDR3: CASSPGGSSTDTQYF
DNA: TGCGCCAGCAGCCCGGGGGGGTCTAGCACAGATACGCAGTATTTT

V: TRBV7-9
J: TRBJ1-2
D: NA
size: once
length: 14
CDR3: CASSLAGVNPDYTF
DNA: TGTGCCAGCAGCTTAGCCGGTGTGAATCCGGACTACACCTTC

V: TRBV28
J: TRBJ1-3
D: NA
size: NA
length: 17
CDR3: CASRITGGGYSGNTIYF
DNA: TGTGCCAGCAGGATAACAGGCGGGGGCTACTCTGGAAACACCATATATTTT

V: TRBV5-4
J: TRBJ1-5
D: NA
size: NA
length: 16
CDR3: CASSIRRPYSNQPQHF
DNA: TGTGCCAGCAGCATCAGGCGCCCTTATAGCAATCAGCCCCAGCATTTT

V: TRBV30
J: TRBJ1-2
D: NA
size: NA
length: 16
CDR3: CAWSLGHPMNNYGYTF
DNA: TGTGCCTGGAGTTTGGGACACCCGATGAATAACTATGGCTACACCTTC

V: TRBV19
J: TRBJ1-6
D: NA
size: NA
length: 15
CDR3: CASKSGSSYNSPLHF
DNA: TGTGCCAGTAAATCCGGGAGCTCCTATAATTCACCCCTCCACTTT

V: TRBV28
J: TRBJ1-4
D: NA
size: NA
length: 12
CDR3: CATLTGAEKLFF
DNA: TGTGCCACCCTAACAGGAGCAGAAAAACTGTTTTTT

V: TRBV7-8
J: TRBJ1-2
D: NA
size: NA
length: 16
CDR3: CASSPNMGDPAYGYTF
DNA: TGTGCCAGCAGCCCGAATATGGGCGATCCCGCCTATGGCTACACCTTC

V: TRBV28
J: TRBJ1-2
D: TRBD1
size: once
length: 15
CDR3: CASSLWTGERNGYTF
DNA: TGTGCCAGCAGTCTATGGACAGGGGAGAGGAATGGCTACACCTTC

V: TRBV25-1
J: TRBJ1-2
D: NA
size: NA
length: 11
CDR3: CASSRSYGYTF
DNA: TGTGCCAGCAGTCGGTCCTATGGCTACACCTTC

V: TRBV27
J: TRBJ2-2
D: TRBD1
size: NA
length: 14
CDR3: CASSFRGLGGELFF
DNA: TGTGCCAGCAGTTTCAGGGGGCTAGGCGGGGAGCTGTTTTTT

V: TRBV4-2
J: TRBJ2-2
D: TRBD2
size: NA
length: 18
CDR3: CASSQELAGGLYTGELFF
DNA: TGTGCCAGCAGCCAAGAGTTGGCGGGGGGGCTCTACACCGGGGAGCTGTTTTTT

V: TRBV28
J: TRBJ1-2
D: NA
size: NA
length: 12
CDR3: CASTHGSSGYTF
DNA: TGTGCCAGCACCCACGGAAGCTCTGGCTACACCTTC

V: TRBV2
J: TRBJ2-1
D: NA
size: NA
length: 15
CDR3: CASRPTTGSYNEQFF
DNA: TGTGCCAGCAGACCGACCACGGGCTCCTACAATGAGCAGTTCTTC

V: TRBV7-2
J: TRBJ1-1
D: TRBD1
size: NA
length: 14
CDR3: CASSPQGRSTEAFF
DNA: TGTGCCAGCAGCCCACAGGGGCGGTCCACTGAAGCTTTCTTT